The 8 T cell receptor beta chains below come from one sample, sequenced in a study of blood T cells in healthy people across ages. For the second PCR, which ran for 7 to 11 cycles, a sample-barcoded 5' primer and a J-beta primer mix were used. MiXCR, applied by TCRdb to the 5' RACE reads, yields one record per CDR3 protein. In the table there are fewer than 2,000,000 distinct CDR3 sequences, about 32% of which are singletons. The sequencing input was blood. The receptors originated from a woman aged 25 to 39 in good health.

For the CDR3, the DNA is TGTGCCAGCAGCTTATCCCCTAGTGCATACGAGCAGTACTTC. Amino acid sequence: CASSLSPSAYEQYF. J is TRBJ2-7 and V is TRBV11-2; no clear D gene. The CDR3 totals 14 residues. Germline V gives CDR1 SGHAT, CDR2 FQNNGV. Deletions cut 2 bases from V and 4 bases from J, with 12 bases between.

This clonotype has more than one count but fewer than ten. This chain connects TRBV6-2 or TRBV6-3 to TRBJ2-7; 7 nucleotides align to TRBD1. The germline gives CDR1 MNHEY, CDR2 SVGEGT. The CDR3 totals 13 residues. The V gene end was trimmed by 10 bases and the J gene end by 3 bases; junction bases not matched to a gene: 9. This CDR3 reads CAIQGQRYYEQYF. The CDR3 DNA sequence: TGTGCCATACAGGGACAGAGGTACTACGAGCAGTACTTC.

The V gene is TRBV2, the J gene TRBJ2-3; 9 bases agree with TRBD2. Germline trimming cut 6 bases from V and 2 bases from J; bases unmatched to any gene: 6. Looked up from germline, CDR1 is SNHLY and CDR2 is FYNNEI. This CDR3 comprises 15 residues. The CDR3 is CASRAGGGLTDTQYF. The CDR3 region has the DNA TGTGCCAGCAGAGCGGGGGGCGGCCTCACAGATACGCAGTATTTT.

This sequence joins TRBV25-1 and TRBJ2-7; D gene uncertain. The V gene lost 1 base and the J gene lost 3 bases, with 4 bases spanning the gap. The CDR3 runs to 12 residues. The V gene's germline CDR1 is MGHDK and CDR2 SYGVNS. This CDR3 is CASSEFLYEQYF. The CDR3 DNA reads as TGTGCCAGCAGTGAATTCCTCTACGAGCAGTACTTC.

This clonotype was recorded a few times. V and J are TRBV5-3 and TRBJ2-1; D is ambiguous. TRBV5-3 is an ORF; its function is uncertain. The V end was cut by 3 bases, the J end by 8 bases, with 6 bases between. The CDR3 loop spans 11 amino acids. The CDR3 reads CARSSPDEQFF. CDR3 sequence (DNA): TGTGCCAGAAGCTCCCCGGATGAGCAGTTCTTC.

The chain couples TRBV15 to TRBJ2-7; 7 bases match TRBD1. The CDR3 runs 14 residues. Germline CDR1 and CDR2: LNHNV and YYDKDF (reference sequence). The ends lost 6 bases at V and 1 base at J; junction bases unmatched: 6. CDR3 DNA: TGTGCCACCAGTGAGACAGGGACGTCCTACGAGCAGTACTTC. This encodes CATSETGTSYEQYF.

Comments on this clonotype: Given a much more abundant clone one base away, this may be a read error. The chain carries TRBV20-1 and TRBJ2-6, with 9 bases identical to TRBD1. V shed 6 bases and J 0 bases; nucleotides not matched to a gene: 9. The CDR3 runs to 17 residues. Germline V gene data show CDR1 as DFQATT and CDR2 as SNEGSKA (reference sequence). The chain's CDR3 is CSARTGDLISGANVLTF. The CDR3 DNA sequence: TGCAGTGCCAGGACAGGGGACCTTATCTCTGGGGCCAACGTCCTGACTTTC.

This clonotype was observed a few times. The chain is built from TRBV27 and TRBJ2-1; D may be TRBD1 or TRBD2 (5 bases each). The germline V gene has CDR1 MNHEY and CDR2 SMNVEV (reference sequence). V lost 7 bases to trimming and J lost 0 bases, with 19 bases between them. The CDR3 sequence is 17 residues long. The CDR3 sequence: CASTRGAGLTSYNEQFF. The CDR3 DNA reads TGTGCCAGCACCCGAGGGGCAGGCCTAACCTCCTACAATGAGCAGTTCTTC.